These 23 T cell receptor beta chains originate from one sample sequenced in a study of shared clonotypes between healthy human individuals. Only in-frame clones appear in the TCRdb table, and some are missing; sequencing was by immunoSEQ multiplex PCR. Among about 1,500,000 clones listed, roughly 97% were seen once. The sequencing input was naive CD4+ T cells sorted from blood. Subset indicated: CD45RA+ positively selected. The receptor set was obtained from a man younger than 45 in good health.

The rearrangement links TRBV28 to TRBJ2-2; no clear D gene. V was clipped by 2 bases and J by 4 bases, with 14 bases between them. The length of the CDR3 is 16 residues. Germline values: CDR1 MDHEN, CDR2 SYDVKM. The CDR3 reads CASSLIGLGGTGELFF. The CDR3 bases are TGTGCCAGCAGTTTAATAGGGTTAGGTGGCACCGGGGAGCTGTTTTTT.

With regard to this clone: This CDR3 is also generated by other DNA sequences in the sample. The genes are TRBV11-2 and TRBJ2-1; the D gene is possibly TRBD1 (5 bases). Trimming took 1 base from V and 5 from J, leaving 6 bases between them. The germline V gene encodes CDR1 SGHAT and CDR2 FQNNGV. The CDR3 contains 13 residues. The CDR3 spells CASSLGQNNEQFF. CDR3 in DNA: TGTGCCAGCAGCTTAGGACAGAACAATGAGCAGTTCTTC.

The genes are TRBV10-3 and TRBJ1-4, with TRBD1 matching over 11 bases. The V gene end was trimmed by 0 bases and the J gene end by 0 bases; junction bases not matched to a gene: 3. The CDR3 length is 18 residues. The germline gives CDR1 ENHRY, CDR2 SYGVKD. Written as DNA, the CDR3 is TGTGCCATCAGTGAGTCGGACAGGGGGCGGACAACTAATGAAAAACTGTTTTTT. Its translation is CAISESDRGRTTNEKLFF.

The chain is built from TRBV28 and TRBJ1-3; D is ambiguous. Germline CDR1 reads MDHEN; CDR2 reads SYDVKM. V was pared by 8 bases and J by 4 bases, with 18 bases between. There are 15 residues in the CDR3. CDR3 DNA sequence: TGTGCCAGCGCCGGAAATCGGGGTTCCGGAAACACCATATATTTT. This sequence encodes CASAGNRGSGNTIYF.

V and J are TRBV18 and TRBJ1-2; D not resolved. Germline CDR1 and CDR2: KGHSH and LQKENI. CDR3 size: 14 residues. With 8 bases removed from V and 3 bases from J, the gap between germline ends came to 16 bases. CDR3 residues: CASPRDSRDYGYTF. The CDR3 nucleotides read TGTGCCAGCCCTCGGGATTCCCGGGACTATGGCTACACCTTC.

The V call is TRBV7-6, the J call TRBJ2-3, with 8 positions matching TRBD2. V was clipped by 1 base and J by 6 bases; unmatched bases: 3. This CDR3 has 14 residues. Germline V CDR1 and CDR2: SGHVS, FNYEAQ. This CDR3 reads CASSLEAGADTQYF. CDR3 nucleotide sequence: TGTGCCAGCAGCTTAGAAGCGGGAGCTGATACGCAGTATTTT.

The chain joins TRBV2 to TRBJ1-4, with 8 bases that match TRBD1. V shed 3 bases, J shed 8 bases, and the junction held 8 bases outside the gene matches. The CDR3 totals 15 residues. Germline CDR1 reads SNHLY; CDR2 reads FYNNEI. In nucleotides, the CDR3 is TGTGCCAGCAGTGACGAGACAGGGGTCGGCGAAAAACTGTTTTTT. It is translated as CASSDETGVGEKLFF.

The chain couples TRBV29-1 to TRBJ1-1; D is unresolved. Trimming took 4 bases from V and 4 from J, leaving 10 bases between them. Germline lookup yields CDR1 SQVTM and CDR2 ANQGSEA. The CDR3 totals 12 residues. CDR3 sequence (DNA): TGCAGCGTTGTACCGGACCTCACTGAAGCTTTCTTT. Encoded protein: CSVVPDLTEAFF.

The V and J genes are TRBV5-1 and TRBJ2-3; no clear D. Trimming pared 0 bases from V and 0 bases from J, leaving 11 bases between. CDR1 and CDR2 (germline): SGHRS, YFSETQ. CDR3 length equals 16 residues. DNA for the CDR3: TGCGCCAGCAGCTTGGTACCGACCTCTAGCACAGATACGCAGTATTTT. This sequence encodes CASSLVPTSSTDTQYF. Complete variable domain (other parts from reference TRBV5-1 and TRBJ2-3): KAGVTQTPRYLIKTRGQQVTLSCSPISGHRSVSWYQQTPGQGLQFLFEYFSETQRNKGNFPGRFSGRQFSNSRSEMNVSTLELGDSALYLCASSLVPTSSTDTQYFGPGTRLTVL.

The chain carries TRBV28 and TRBJ2-7; D is unresolved. V was pared by 3 bases and J by 0 bases, with 9 bases between. The CDR3 totals 14 residues. Germline values: CDR1 MDHEN, CDR2 SYDVKM. CDR3 DNA: TGTGCCAGCAGTTTTTACAGCGACTCCTACGAGCAGTACTTC. As protein: CASSFYSDSYEQYF.

This chain uses TRBV7-9 with TRBJ2-2, with 8 nucleotides matching TRBD1. The germline CDR1 and CDR2 sequences are SEHNR and FQNEAQ (reference sequence). The CDR3 covers 13 residues. V dropped 6 bases and J dropped 6; count of bases not matched to a gene: 3. This CDR3 is CASRRTGSGELFF. CDR3 in DNA: TGTGCCAGCAGACGGACAGGGTCCGGGGAGCTGTTTTTT.

This rearrangement joins TRBV11-1 to TRBJ1-1; D is uncertain. Germline CDR1 SGHAT, CDR2 FQDESV (reference sequence). Trimming cost V 4 bases and J 8 bases, with 14 bases left between them. The CDR3 covers 13 residues. The CDR3 nucleotides are TGTGCCAGCAGCTCCGAGCTCTACTCCGAAGCTTTCTTT. It specifies CASSSELYSEAFF.

This sequence joins TRBV7-2 and TRBJ2-1, with D tentatively TRBD1 (5 bases). The CDR3 runs to 17 residues. Germline loops: CDR1 SGHTA, CDR2 FQGNSA. With 2 bases removed from V and 8 bases from J, the gap between germline ends came to 22 bases. CDR3 nucleotide sequence: TGTGCCAGCAGCTTAAACGCTAGGGGCTCAAGCCCCTATGAGCAGTTCTTC. Translation: CASSLNARGSSPYEQFF.

The V gene is TRBV28, the J gene TRBJ2-2; 8 bases agree with TRBD1. CDR1 is MDHEN, CDR2 SYDVKM, per germline. The V and J ends lost 1 base and 0 bases, in that order; junction bases with no gene match: 1. CDR3 length: 16 amino acids. The CDR3 loop is CASSLLQGANTGELFF. Here the CDR3 DNA reads TGTGCCAGCAGTTTATTACAGGGGGCGAACACCGGGGAGCTGTTTTTT.

To note about this clone: In the same sample, other DNA sequences code for this CDR3. The V call is TRBV5-1, the J call TRBJ2-2; D might be TRBD2 (6 bases). Trimming pared 2 bases from V and 2 bases from J, leaving 10 bases between. The germline gives CDR1 SGHRS, CDR2 YFSETQ. The CDR3 is made up of 15 amino acids. This chain's CDR3 is CASSFGGTNTGELFF. CDR3 DNA: TGCGCCAGCAGCTTCGGCGGGACCAACACCGGGGAGCTGTTTTTT.

The J gene is TRBJ2-1, the V gene TRBV25-1; D not certain. Germline assignment: CDR1 MGHDK and CDR2 SYGVNS. The CDR3 has 12 amino acids. Trimming removed 3 bases at V and 9 bases at J, with 9 bases between. CDR3 in amino acids: CASSEYTSEQFF. CDR3 DNA: TGTGCCAGCAGTGAGTATACCTCTGAGCAGTTCTTC.

Only one count was recorded for this clone. V usage is TRBV11-3 and J usage is TRBJ2-7; 8 positions agree with TRBD1. Trimming took 3 bases from V and 3 from J; bases not matched to a gene: 7. Germline V lookup: CDR1 SGHNT, CDR2 YENEEA. The CDR3 contains 15 residues. The CDR3 nucleotides are TGTGCCAGCAGCTTTCGGACAGGGCCAAACTACGAGCAGTACTTC. It codes for CASSFRTGPNYEQYF.

The gene calls are TRBV6-4 and TRBJ2-4; a possible D gene is TRBD2 (6 bases). The CDR3 sequence is 13 residues long. V shed 4 bases and J shed 9 bases, with 13 bases lying between them. CDR1 MRHNA and CDR2 SNTAGT come from the germline V gene. CDR3 nucleotide sequence: TGTGCCAGCAGTGCGTTAGACGGGGGCATTCAGTACTTC. Encoded protein: CASSALDGGIQYF.

The rearrangement links TRBV5-1 to TRBJ2-1; perhaps TRBD1 as D (8 bases). The germline V and J ends were trimmed by 4 bases and 8 bases, with 19 bases remaining between them. Germline V lookup: CDR1 SGHRS, CDR2 YFSETQ. The CDR3 sequence is 15 residues long. DNA for the CDR3: TGCGCCAGCAGCCTTATGACAGGGGCGGGGGATGAGCAGTTCTTC. Protein sequence: CASSLMTGAGDEQFF.

This clone was detected once. The chain links TRBV5-4 to TRBJ2-1, with 7 bases matching TRBD1. Germline-derived CDR1 and CDR2 are SGHNT and YYREEE (reference sequence). This CDR3 has 15 residues. The V gene end was trimmed by 6 bases and the J gene end by 0 bases; junction bases not matched to a gene: 6. The CDR3 DNA sequence: TGTGCCAGCAACCCAGGGGGATTCTCCTACAATGAGCAGTTCTTC. Protein product: CASNPGGFSYNEQFF. The variable domain in full, completed from reference TRBV5-4 and TRBJ2-1, reads ETGVTQSPTHLIKTRGQQVTLRCSSQSGHNTVSWYQQALGQGPQFIFQYYREEENGRGNFPPRFSGLQFPNYSSELNVNALELDDSALYLCASNPGGFSYNEQFFGPGTRLTVL.

V usage is TRBV29-1 and J usage is TRBJ2-7; D uncertain. CDR3 length equals 11 residues. Germline-derived CDR1 and CDR2 are SQVTM and ANQGSEA. V lost 4 bases and J lost 2, with 6 bases in between. The CDR3 here is CSVVEAYEQYF. The CDR3 DNA follows: TGCAGCGTTGTTGAGGCCTACGAGCAGTACTTC.

Details on this clone: The identical CDR3 is also encoded by other nucleotide sequences in the sample. The J gene is TRBJ1-1, the V gene TRBV18; D not resolved. V was clipped by 1 base and J by 0 bases, with 6 bases between them. The CDR3 consists of 14 residues. Germline assignment: CDR1 KGHSH and CDR2 LQKENI. CDR3 in amino acids: CASSPLSVNTEAFF. The CDR3 DNA reads TGTGCCAGCTCACCACTCTCCGTGAACACTGAAGCTTTCTTT.

Note on this clone: Other DNA sequences within the sample encode an identical CDR3. V and J are TRBV7-2 and TRBJ2-1; D remains unclear. Germline-derived CDR1 and CDR2 are SGHTA and FQGNSA. The CDR3 spans 13 residues. Trimming removed 1 base from V and 5 bases from J, with 6 bases in between. CDR3 amino acids: CASSLGQNNEQFF. In DNA, the CDR3 is TGTGCCAGCAGCTTAGGGCAGAACAATGAGCAGTTCTTC.